One sample yielded the 30 T cell receptor beta chains listed below, sequenced in a study of blood T cell repertoires in COVID-19. Produced via immunoSEQ multiplex PCR; TCRdb's table is partial and in-frame only. The table shows 190,000 or so clones, with 90% occurring only once. Material: peripheral blood. These receptors all stem from a man between 45 and 60 years old with acute or convalescent COVID-19.

The chain has TRBV11-2 and TRBJ2-5, with 8 positions matching TRBD1. Germline V gene data show CDR1 as SGHAT and CDR2 as FQNNGV. The CDR3 sequence is 17 residues long. V lost 0 bases to trimming and J lost 4 bases; unmatched junction nucleotides: 10. CDR3: CASSLDPQGATGETQYF. The CDR3 bases are TGTGCCAGCAGCTTAGATCCCCAGGGGGCTACTGGAGAGACCCAGTACTTC.

The CDR3 nucleotides are TGTGCCAGCAGTGATTCAGGGGGCGGGCAGCCCCAGCATTTT. This codes for CASSDSGGGQPQHF. The chain employs TRBV6-1 and TRBJ1-5; the match to TRBD1 covers 8 bases. With V trimmed by 3 bases and J by 7 bases, 5 bases remained unmatched. This CDR3 comprises 14 residues. The germline CDR1 and CDR2 sequences are MNHNS and SASEGT.

Only one count was recorded for this clone. This chain uses TRBV4-1 with TRBJ2-1, with D possibly being TRBD2 (6 bases). Germline loops: CDR1 MGHRA, CDR2 YSYEKL. V was trimmed by 0 bases and J by 0 bases, leaving 9 bases between them. The CDR3 contains 16 residues. CDR3 DNA sequence: TGCGCCAGCAGCCAAGATATTAGCGGCTCCTACAATGAGCAGTTCTTC. It translates to CASSQDISGSYNEQFF.

The chain is built from TRBV2 and TRBJ1-2; tentative D call: TRBD1 (6 bases). Germline CDR1 is SNHLY and CDR2 is FYNNEI. The V gene lost 6 bases and the J gene lost 2 bases, with 13 bases spanning the gap. The CDR3 covers 14 residues. The CDR3 DNA reads TGTGCCAGCAGGAGAACAGGGATAAACTATGGCTACACCTTC. As protein: CASRRTGINYGYTF.

A single count supports this clone. This rearrangement joins TRBV5-4 to TRBJ2-1; 13 bases align to TRBD2. Looked up from germline, CDR1 is SGHNT and CDR2 is YYREEE (reference sequence). V shed 4 bases and J 7 bases; nucleotides not matched to a gene: 8. The CDR3 totals 16 residues. The CDR3 loop reads CASSPLAGGSRNEQFF. In DNA, the CDR3 is TGTGCCAGCAGCCCACTAGCGGGAGGGAGCCGGAATGAGCAGTTCTTC. Supplemented by reference TRBV5-4 and TRBJ2-1, the full variable domain reads ETGVTQSPTHLIKTRGQQVTLRCSSQSGHNTVSWYQQALGQGPQFIFQYYREEENGRGNFPPRFSGLQFPNYSSELNVNALELDDSALYLCASSPLAGGSRNEQFFGPGTRLTVL.

The chain links TRBV29-1 to TRBJ2-5, with D possibly matching TRBD2 (6 bases). Trimming cost V 4 bases and J 1 base, with 13 bases left between them. This CDR3 is 14 amino acids long. CDR1 is SQVTM and CDR2 is ANQGSEA in the germline V gene. CDR3 sequence (DNA): TGCAGCGTTGTTCCGGGAGCCCGCCAAGAGACCCAGTACTTC. This encodes CSVVPGARQETQYF.

The rearrangement links TRBV3-1 (or the pseudogene TRBV3-2) to TRBJ2-7; 13 bases agree with TRBD2. Germline V gene sequence: CDR1 LGHDT, CDR2 YNNKEL (reference sequence). Trimming took 4 bases from V and 4 from J; bases not matched to a gene: 10. This CDR3 spans 17 amino acids. DNA for the CDR3: TGTGCCAGCAGCCCTCAACCGGGACTAGCGGGGTTATACGAGCAGTACGTC. As protein: CASSPQPGLAGLYEQYV.

The V and J genes are TRBV6-5 and TRBJ1-4, with D unclear. Germline V gene sequence: CDR1 MNHEY, CDR2 SVGAGI. Trimming stripped 2 bases from V and 5 bases from J, with 12 bases between. The CDR3 contains 15 residues. In DNA form, the CDR3 reads TGTGCCAGCAGTTACCGGCCGGCCGGGAATGAAAAACTGTTTTTT. Residues: CASSYRPAGNEKLFF.

V usage is TRBV5-6 and J usage is TRBJ1-6; possibly TRBD1 for D (5 bases). Germline CDR1 SGHDT, CDR2 YYEEEE. The germline V and J ends were trimmed by 7 bases and 9 bases, with 23 bases remaining between them. The CDR3 has 16 residues. Here the CDR3 reads CASSSVGQGRGSPLHF. The CDR3 coding sequence is TGTGCCAGCTCTAGCGTGGGGCAGGGTAGAGGTTCACCCCTCCACTTT.

This clone was seen a single time. The chain uses TRBV9 and TRBJ2-5; D is unresolved. The V end was cut by 3 bases, the J end by 5 bases, with 17 bases between. Looked up from germline, CDR1 is SGDLS and CDR2 is YYNGEE. This CDR3 region has 15 residues. CDR3 coding DNA: TGTGCCAGCAGCGCCGGAGTAGGAACATTGGAGACCCAGTACTTC. It encodes CASSAGVGTLETQYF.

This clone is a singleton in its sample. The rearrangement links TRBV28 to TRBJ2-1, with 10 bases lining up with TRBD2. V lost 6 bases and J lost 4; bases outside the gene matches: 6. This CDR3 region has 15 residues. Germline CDR1 MDHEN, CDR2 SYDVKM. CDR3 protein: CASSLAGARYNEQFF. In DNA form, the CDR3 reads TGTGCCAGCAGCCTAGCGGGGGCCAGGTACAATGAGCAGTTCTTC.

This chain connects TRBV6-2 or TRBV6-3 to TRBJ2-1, with D hard to call. Germline assignment: CDR1 MNHEY and CDR2 SVGEGT. V lost 5 bases, J lost 8 bases, and 10 bases lay in between. The CDR3 consists of 12 residues. CDR3 sequence: CASSNPSDEQFF. In DNA, the CDR3 is TGTGCCAGCAGTAACCCCTCGGATGAGCAGTTCTTC.

This chain uses TRBV5-4 with TRBJ2-7; weak D call: TRBD2 (5 bases). The CDR3 has 14 amino acids. Between the trimmed V and J ends, which lost 0 bases and 6 bases, there was a span of 13 bases. Germline CDR1 SGHNT, CDR2 YYREEE (reference sequence). This CDR3 reads CASSLELGRSEQYV. CDR3 nucleotides: TGTGCCAGCAGCTTGGAACTAGGGAGAAGCGAGCAGTACGTC.

This sequence joins TRBV6-5 and TRBJ1-2, with D unresolved. The CDR3 covers 12 residues. The germline V gene encodes CDR1 MNHEY and CDR2 SVGAGI. Trimming cost V 0 bases and J 7 bases, with 6 bases left between them. The CDR3 nucleotides are TGTGCCAGCAGTTACTCCGGGGTTGGCTACACCTTC. This translates into CASSYSGVGYTF.

On this clone: An end of the junction does not agree with germline; a read error may underlie this. The chain recombines TRBV2 with TRBJ1-2; D is perhaps TRBD1 (5 bases). Per germline, CDR1 SNHLY and CDR2 FYNNEI. This CDR3 has 14 residues. The CDR3 loop is CASRVYRLGYGHTF. The CDR3 DNA reads as TGTGCCAGCAGGGTTTACAGGTTGGGGTATGGCCACACCTTC.

This sequence joins TRBV3-1 (or the pseudogene TRBV3-2) and TRBJ1-5; possibly TRBD1 for D (6 bases). The CDR3 runs to 14 residues. Trimming took off 4 bases at V and 8 bases at J, with 15 bases between the two ends. Germline CDR1 is LGHDT and CDR2 is YNNKEL (reference sequence). The DNA for the CDR3 is TGTGCCAGCAGCCGCGGGGGGGCTGGAGAGCCCCAGCATTTT. It encodes CASSRGGAGEPQHF.

The V gene is TRBV18, the J gene TRBJ2-7; the D gene is possibly TRBD1 (6 bases). Trimming cost V 3 bases and J 2 bases, with 14 bases left between them. This CDR3 spans 15 amino acids. CDR1 is KGHSH and CDR2 is LQKENI in the germline V gene. CDR3 sequence reads: CASSPQDSPAYEQYF. The CDR3 nucleotides read TGTGCCAGCTCACCCCAGGACAGCCCAGCCTACGAGCAGTACTTC. Using reference TRBV18 and TRBJ2-7 for the parts outside the CDR3, the full variable domain is NAGVMQNPRHLVRRRGQEARLRCSPMKGHSHVYWYRQLPEEGLKFMVYLQKENIIDESGMPKERFSAEFPKEGPSILRIQQVVRGDSAAYFCASSPQDSPAYEQYFGPGTRLTVT.

V is TRBV24-1 and J is TRBJ2-3; D remains ambiguous. Germline CDR1 KGHDR, CDR2 SFDVKD. The CDR3 loop spans 13 amino acids. V lost 5 bases to trimming and J lost 0 bases, with 5 bases between them. The CDR3 loop reads CATSGRSTDTQYF. The CDR3 DNA reads TGTGCCACCAGTGGGCGGAGCACAGATACGCAGTATTTT.

CDR3 sequence reads: CASSVAVGTSGRSEQFF. As DNA, the CDR3 is TGTGCCAGCAGCGTAGCTGTCGGGACTAGCGGAAGGAGTGAGCAGTTCTTC. The genes are TRBV9 and TRBJ2-1, with 11 bases lining up with TRBD2. The CDR3 contains 17 residues. After removal of 0 bases from V and 9 bases from J, the junction contained 11 bases not matched to a gene. In germline, CDR1 is SGDLS, CDR2 YYNGEE.

This clone was seen more than once but under ten times. This chain links TRBV7-3 with TRBJ2-3; 14 bases fit TRBD2. This CDR3 region has 18 residues. Germline V gene sequence: CDR1 SGHTA, CDR2 FQGTGA. V trimming: 1 base; J trimming: 4 bases; junction bases outside the gene matches: 7. The CDR3 is CASSLRGTSGSGADTQYF. CDR3 nucleotides: TGTGCCAGCAGCTTAAGAGGGACTAGCGGGAGTGGTGCAGATACGCAGTATTTT. The full variable domain, its missing parts supplied by reference TRBV7-3 and TRBJ2-3, is GAGVSQTPSNKVTEKGKYVELRCDPISGHTALYWYRQSLGQGPEFLIYFQGTGAADDSGLPNDRFFAVRPEGSVSTLKIQRTERGDSAVYLCASSLRGTSGSGADTQYFGPGTRLTVL.

This clone has a handful of counts. The V call is TRBV10-1, the J call TRBJ1-6, with D perhaps TRBD1 (6 bases). Germline V gene data show CDR1 as WNHNN and CDR2 as SYGVQD (reference sequence). Between the trimmed V and J ends, which lost 4 bases and 7 bases, there was a span of 8 bases. This CDR3 is 13 amino acids long. The CDR3 reads CASSAGANSPLHF. The CDR3 DNA follows: TGCGCCAGCAGTGCAGGGGCCAATTCACCCCTCCACTTT.

V and J are TRBV5-1 and TRBJ2-3, with D possibly matching TRBD1 (7 bases). The germline CDR1 and CDR2 sequences are SGHRS and YFSETQ. This CDR3 region has 21 residues. V was cut by 0 bases and J by 1 base, with 27 bases left in between. The CDR3 is CASSLAKEGAVWRDRTDTQYF. The CDR3 region has the DNA TGCGCCAGCAGCTTGGCCAAGGAGGGGGCGGTCTGGCGGGACCGCACAGATACGCAGTATTTT.

This sequence joins TRBV11-3 and TRBJ2-5; TRBD1 aligns across 8 bases. The V gene's germline CDR1 is SGHNT and CDR2 YENEEA. V lost 5 bases and J lost 6; bases outside the gene matches: 11. The CDR3 sequence is 15 residues long. The CDR3: CASSQFKRQGQTQYF. In DNA, the CDR3 is TGTGCCAGCAGCCAATTTAAAAGACAGGGGCAGACCCAGTACTTC.

This clone showed up just once. The chain combines TRBV6-5 with TRBJ1-4; D not resolved. The CDR3 is 15 residues long. V gave up 5 bases and J gave up 7 bases, with 17 bases separating them. The germline V gene has CDR1 MNHEY and CDR2 SVGAGI. The CDR3 DNA follows: TGTGCCAGCAGTACCGGCCCTCCAGAGGGTGAAAAACTGTTTTTT. Its translation is CASSTGPPEGEKLFF.

This clone was found a few times. This chain connects TRBV7-9 to TRBJ2-3, with TRBD2 matching over 8 bases. The CDR3 contains 15 residues. J was trimmed by 8 bases and V by 1 base; bases with no gene match: 8. Germline V gene data show CDR1 as SEHNR and CDR2 as FQNEAQ (reference sequence). This chain's CDR3 is CASSLVTSASGTQYF. The CDR3 nucleotides read TGTGCCAGCAGCTTAGTGACTAGCGCGAGTGGTACGCAGTATTTT.

The J gene is TRBJ2-5, the V gene TRBV2, with 8 bases matching TRBD2. The trim removed 6 bases at V and 4 bases at J, leaving 10 bases unmatched. The CDR3 contains 15 residues. Germline V CDR1 and CDR2: SNHLY, FYNNEI. Here the CDR3 reads CASSVNSGAGETQYF. The CDR3 bases are TGTGCCAGCAGCGTTAATAGCGGGGCCGGAGAGACCCAGTACTTC.

This clone came up a few times. The V call is TRBV7-9, the J call TRBJ2-5, with 13 bases aligning to TRBD2. V trimming: 5 bases; J trimming: 5 bases; junction bases outside the gene matches: 8. Germline V gene sequence: CDR1 SEHNR, CDR2 FQNEAQ (reference sequence). This CDR3 comprises 16 residues. CDR3 DNA sequence: TGTGCCAGCAGCCAAGGACTAGCGGGGGTAGGGGAGACCCAGTACTTC. Translating it yields CASSQGLAGVGETQYF. The complete variable domain, with remaining parts taken from reference TRBV7-9 and TRBJ2-5, reads DTGVSQNPRHKITKRGQNVTFRCDPISEHNRLYWYRQTLGQGPEFLTYFQNEAQLEKSRLLSDRFSAERPKGSFSTLEIQRTEQGDSAMYLCASSQGLAGVGETQYFGPGTRLLVL.

The V and J genes are TRBV7-3 and TRBJ1-1; D is unclear. This CDR3 has 13 amino acids. Germline assignment: CDR1 SGHTA and CDR2 FQGTGA. The germline V and J ends were trimmed by 4 bases and 0 bases, with 6 bases remaining between them. The CDR3 coding sequence is TGTGCCAGCAGCTCCAATCTGAACACTGAAGCTTTCTTT. Translated: CASSSNLNTEAFF.

V and J are TRBV18 and TRBJ1-3, with D unresolved. This CDR3 has 15 amino acids. The V gene's germline CDR1 is KGHSH and CDR2 LQKENI. Trimming left V 3 bases short and J 0 bases short, with 9 bases between. CDR3 coding DNA: TGTGCCAGCTCACCCTATCGGAGCTCTGGAAACACCATATATTTT. As protein: CASSPYRSSGNTIYF.

The V call is TRBV18, the J call TRBJ2-1, with 13 bases lining up with TRBD2. The V gene's germline CDR1 is KGHSH and CDR2 LQKENI. The CDR3 consists of 15 residues. V shed 5 bases and J 6 bases; nucleotides not matched to a gene: 4. The DNA of the CDR3 is TGTGCCAGCTCATCCGGACTAGCGGGAGCCAATGAGCAGTTCTTC. This codes for CASSSGLAGANEQFF.